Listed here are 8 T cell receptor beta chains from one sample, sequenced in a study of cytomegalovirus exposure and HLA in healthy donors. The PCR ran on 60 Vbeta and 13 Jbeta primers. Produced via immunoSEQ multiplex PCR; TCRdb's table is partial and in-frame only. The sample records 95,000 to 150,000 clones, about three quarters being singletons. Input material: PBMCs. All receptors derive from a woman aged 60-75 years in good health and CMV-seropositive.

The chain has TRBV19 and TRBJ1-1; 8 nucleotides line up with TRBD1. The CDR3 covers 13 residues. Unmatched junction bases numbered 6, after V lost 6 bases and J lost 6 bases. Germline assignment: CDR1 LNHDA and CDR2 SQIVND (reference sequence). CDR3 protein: CASSAQGAAEAFF. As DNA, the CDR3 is TGTGCCAGTAGCGCTCAGGGGGCCGCTGAAGCTTTCTTT. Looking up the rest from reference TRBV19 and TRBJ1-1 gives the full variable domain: DGGITQSPKYLFRKEGQNVTLSCEQNLNHDAMYWYRQDPGQGLRLIYYSQIVNDFQKGDIAEGYSVSREKKESFPLTVTSAQKNPTAFYLCASSAQGAAEAFFGQGTRLTVV.

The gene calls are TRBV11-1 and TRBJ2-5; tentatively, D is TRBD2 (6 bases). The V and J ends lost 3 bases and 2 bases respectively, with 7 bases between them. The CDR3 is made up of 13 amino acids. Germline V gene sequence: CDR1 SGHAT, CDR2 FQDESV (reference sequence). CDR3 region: CASSFSGQETQYF. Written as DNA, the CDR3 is TGTGCCAGCAGCTTCAGCGGGCAAGAGACCCAGTACTTC.

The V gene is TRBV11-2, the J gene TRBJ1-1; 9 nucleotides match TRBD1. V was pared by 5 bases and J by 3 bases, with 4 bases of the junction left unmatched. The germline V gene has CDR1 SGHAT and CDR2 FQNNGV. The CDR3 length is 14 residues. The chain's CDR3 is CASSKWTGDTEAFF. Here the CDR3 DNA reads TGTGCCAGCAGCAAATGGACAGGGGACACTGAAGCTTTCTTT.

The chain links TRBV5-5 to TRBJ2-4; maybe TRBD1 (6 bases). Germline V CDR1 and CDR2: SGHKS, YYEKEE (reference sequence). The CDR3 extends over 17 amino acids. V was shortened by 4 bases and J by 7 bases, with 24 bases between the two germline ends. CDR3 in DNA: TGTGCCAGCAGCCACCGAATCTTCGACAGGTCGAGGAACATTCAGTACTTC. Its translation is CASSHRIFDRSRNIQYF.

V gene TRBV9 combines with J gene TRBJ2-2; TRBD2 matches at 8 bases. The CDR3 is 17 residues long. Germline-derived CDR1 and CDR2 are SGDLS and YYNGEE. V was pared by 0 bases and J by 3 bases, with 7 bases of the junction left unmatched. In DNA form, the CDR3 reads TGTGCCAGCAGCGTAGGAATCGGGAGGGAGTACACCGGGGAGCTGTTTTTT. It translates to CASSVGIGREYTGELFF.

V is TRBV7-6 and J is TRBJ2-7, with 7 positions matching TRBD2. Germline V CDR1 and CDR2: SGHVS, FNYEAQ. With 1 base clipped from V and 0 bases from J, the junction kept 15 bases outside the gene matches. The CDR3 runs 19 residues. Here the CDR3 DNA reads TGTGCCAGCAGCTTAGTTGGGCCCCCGGGGGGAGATACCTCCTACGAGCAGTACTTC. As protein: CASSLVGPPGGDTSYEQYF.

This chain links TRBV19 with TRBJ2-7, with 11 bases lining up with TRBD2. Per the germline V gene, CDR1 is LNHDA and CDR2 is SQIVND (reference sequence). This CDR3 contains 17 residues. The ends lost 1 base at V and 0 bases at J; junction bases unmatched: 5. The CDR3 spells CASSIGPGTSGSYEQYF. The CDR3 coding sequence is TGTGCCAGTAGTATAGGCCCCGGGACTAGCGGCTCCTACGAGCAGTACTTC.

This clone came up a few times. The DNA of the CDR3 is TGCGCCAGCAGCCCCGGGACAGGGTGGGACACTGAAGCTTTCTTT. As protein: CASSPGTGWDTEAFF. V is TRBV5-1 and J is TRBJ1-1; TRBD1 agrees at 9 bases. With V trimmed by 4 bases and J by 3 bases, 7 bases remained unmatched. CDR3 length: 15 residues. CDR1 SGHRS and CDR2 YFSETQ come from the germline V gene. The full variable domain, in which reference TRBV5-1 and TRBJ1-1 provide the parts outside the CDR3, is KAGVTQTPRYLIKTRGQQVTLSCSPISGHRSVSWYQQTPGQGLQFLFEYFSETQRNKGNFPGRFSGRQFSNSRSEMNVSTLELGDSALYLCASSPGTGWDTEAFFGQGTRLTVV.